This is a list of T cell receptor beta chains from one sample in a study of breast tumors, draining lymph nodes, adjacent tissues. TCRdb fed the multiplex PCR reads into MiXCR, producing one record per CDR3 protein. The sample comprises under 150,000 distinct CDR3 sequences, 21% of which are singletons, and 2% to 2.5% rests with the top ten. Sequences were obtained from axillary lymph node tissue. These receptors were obtained from a female donor with breast cancer. Some clones in this sample may be carry-over from other donors' samples. Both conserved end residues are part of each CDR3. D genes are given only for firm matches. Not every row has a clone size; where given, it reads once, few, many or a size class.

TGTGCCAGCAGCTTATCAAACTCACCCCTCCACTTT	CASSLSNSPLHF	TRBV7-2	.	TRBJ1-6	many
TGTGCCAGTAGTATAGGCCAGACAAACAATGAGCAGTTCTTC	CASSIGQTNNEQFF	TRBV19	.	TRBJ2-1	many
TGTGCCAGCAGTCTCCGGGCAGGGGAGGGGTACGAGCAGTACTTC	CASSLRAGEGYEQYF	TRBV27	.	TRBJ2-7	many
TGTGCTAGTGGTTTGGGGCGGCACGACGAGCAGTACTTC	CASGLGRHDEQYF	TRBV12-5	.	TRBJ2-7	many
TGTGCCAGCAGCCCTTTTTCGCCCGCCGGGGAGCTGTTTTTT	CASSPFSPAGELFF	TRBV7-9	.	TRBJ2-2	many
TGTGCCAGCAGCCCACCCGGGACTAGGGGATTCTCCTACGAGCAGTACTTC	CASSPPGTRGFSYEQYF	TRBV3-1	TRBD2	TRBJ2-7	many
TGTGCCAGCAGCTTAGGGGGCCAAGACGAAAAACTGTTTTTT	CASSLGGQDEKLFF	TRBV11-3	.	TRBJ1-4	many
TGTGCCAGCAGCCCCTTGGGGCCAGGGGGGTCAAAGTTCTTC	CASSPLGPGGSKFF	TRBV6-1	.	TRBJ2-1	many
TGTGCCACCAGCAGAGGTTTGGAGTCGGGCAACATTCAGTACTTC	CATSRGLESGNIQYF	TRBV15	.	TRBJ2-4	.
TGTGCCAGCAGCTTGAGACTAGGCGGAAGTGAGACCCAGTACTTC	CASSLRLGGSETQYF	TRBV7-9	.	TRBJ2-5	many
TGTGCCAGCAGCCATCGACGTTCTGGAAACACCATATATTTT	CASSHRRSGNTIYF	TRBV14	.	TRBJ1-3	many
TGTGCCAGTAGTATATCCCCTCGCGGGTTAAACAATGAGCAGTTCTTC	CASSISPRGLNNEQFF	TRBV19	.	TRBJ2-1	few
TGCAGTGCTAGGAGGGCTAGCGGTTGGGAAGAGACCCAGTACTTC	CSARRASGWEETQYF	TRBV20-1	TRBD2	TRBJ2-5	few
TGTGCCAGCAGCTTGGTTGGTGGGGGTCAGCCCCAGCATTTT	CASSLVGGGQPQHF	TRBV5-6	.	TRBJ1-5	.
TGTGCCAGCAGTTACGGGAGCACAGATACGCAGTATTTT	CASSYGSTDTQYF	TRBV12-3/TRBV12-4	.	TRBJ2-3	many
TGCAGCGTTAAGGTGACAGGACACCAATACCCCTCTGGAAACACCATATATTTT	CSVKVTGHQYPSGNTIYF	TRBV29-1	.	TRBJ1-3	many
TGTGCCAGCAGCTGGGGGGGCCCAGGCGAGACCCAGTACTTC	CASSWGGPGETQYF	TRBV5-6	.	TRBJ2-5	.
TGCAGTGCTAAGCCGGGACTTCCGCCCTACGAGCAGTACTTC	CSAKPGLPPYEQYF	TRBV20-1	.	TRBJ2-7	many
TGTGCCAGCAAACGGGGCCGGAATGAGCAGTTCTTC	CASKRGRNEQFF	TRBV6-1	.	TRBJ2-1	many
TGTGCCGGCACGACAGGGAAATATGGCTACACCTTC	CAGTTGKYGYTF	TRBV2	TRBD1	TRBJ1-2	many
TGCAGTGCCCGCCGGGATGACCCCAACTATGGCTACACCTTC	CSARRDDPNYGYTF	TRBV20-1	.	TRBJ1-2	many
TGCAGTGCTAGACCTAGCGGGAGGGCCTTAACGCAGTATTTT	CSARPSGRALTQYF	TRBV20-1	TRBD2	TRBJ2-3	.
TGTGCCAGCAGGTCATTCGGGAGCTCCTACGAGCAGTACTTC	CASRSFGSSYEQYF	TRBV6-5	.	TRBJ2-7	many
TGCGCCAGCAGCCAACCCCTAGCGAGCGGGAGGGATCGCCGGTCCTTCGTTGAGCAGTTCTTC	CASSQPLASGRDRRSFVEQFF	TRBV4-1	TRBD2	TRBJ2-1	many
TGCGGCTGCGGACAGGGTCAGACCCAGTACTTC	CGCGQGQTQYF	TRBV29-1	TRBD1	TRBJ2-5	.
TGTGCCAGCAGTGATTTGGGGACTCTGAACACCGGGGAGCTGTTTTTT	CASSDLGTLNTGELFF	TRBV2	.	TRBJ2-2	few
TGTGCCAGCAGTTCGGGACAGGGGGACGAGCAGTACTTC	CASSSGQGDEQYF	TRBV28	TRBD1	TRBJ2-7	many
TGTGCCAGCAGTGGAGAGGGGGGCTATGGCTACACCTTC	CASSGEGGYGYTF	TRBV2	.	TRBJ1-2	many
TGTGCCACCAGTGAGGGAGCGGCTAATCCGGGGGATACGCAGTATTTT	CATSEGAANPGDTQYF	TRBV24-1	.	TRBJ2-3	many
TGCAGCGCACGCAAGGGGGGGAGCTCCTACGAGCAGTACTTC	CSARKGGSSYEQYF	TRBV29-1	.	TRBJ2-7	many
TGCGCCAGCAGCAGCGCAGGTAACACCGGGGAGCTGTTTTTT	CASSSAGNTGELFF	TRBV5-1	.	TRBJ2-2	many
TGTGCCACCAGCCACCCTAAGACTAGCGGGAGGGTTAATGAGCAGTTCTTC	CATSHPKTSGRVNEQFF	TRBV24-1	TRBD2	TRBJ2-1	many
TGTGCCAGCAGTTTTAGTATGGGTCTTGGCTATGGCTACACCTTC	CASSFSMGLGYGYTF	TRBV27	.	TRBJ1-2	many
TGTGCCAGCAGCTTAGCGGATCCCCCATACAATGAGCAGTTCTTC	CASSLADPPYNEQFF	TRBV11-2	.	TRBJ2-1	many
TGTGCCGGCAGTGATCGACTAGCGGGCCCCTACGAGCAGTACTTC	CAGSDRLAGPYEQYF	TRBV28	TRBD2	TRBJ2-7	.
TGTGCCAGTAGTCTACAGGGTCCCAGCACAGATACGCAGTATTTT	CASSLQGPSTDTQYF	TRBV5-4	.	TRBJ2-3	many
TGTGCCATCAGTCAGGGGGCCCTTTCTGGGGCCAACGTCCTGACTTTC	CAISQGALSGANVLTF	TRBV10-3	TRBD1	TRBJ2-6	many
TGTGCCAGTAGTATGGACAGGGGGCTGAATGAAAAACTGTTTTTT	CASSMDRGLNEKLFF	TRBV19	TRBD1	TRBJ1-4	many
TGTGCCAGTAGTATCCCACTGACAGGGGGCGATAGTTATGGCTACACCTTC	CASSIPLTGGDSYGYTF	TRBV19	TRBD1	TRBJ1-2	many
TGTGCCAGCAGCGTGGGACAGGGTGTGAGTGAGCAGTACTTC	CASSVGQGVSEQYF	TRBV9	TRBD1	TRBJ2-7	many
TGTGCCAGCAGCCAAGTGGGGCGCGACACCGGGGAGCTGTTTTTT	CASSQVGRDTGELFF	TRBV3-1	.	TRBJ2-2	few